One sample yielded the 9 T cell receptor beta chains listed below, sequenced in a study of response to subunit inactivated influenza vaccine listed by TCRdb under 2018. The method was RT-PCR. These reads were obtained on an Illumina HiSeq 2500. TCRdb ran its own pipeline on the public reads, namely fastp trimming at Q25 and MiXCR clone calling, and kept in-frame beta chains. CDR3 protein sequences are deduplicated, and each keeps its most common genes and DNA. The sample records 800,000 to 1,000,000 distinct CDR3 sequences, 21% of which are singletons. The ten largest clonotypes hold roughly 10% of the sample. Sequencing was performed on PBMCs from blood, taken more than 4 days after vaccination. The receptors were sampled from a man aged 50-59 years who received an inactivated influenza vaccine. Donor details come from another sample of the same person, matched by shared clones.

The rearrangement uses TRBV11-1 and TRBJ2-2, with D uncertain. Germline-derived CDR1 and CDR2 are SGHAT and FQDESV (reference sequence). The length of the CDR3 is 16 residues. Trimming stripped 3 bases from V and 4 bases from J, with 15 bases between. CDR3 nucleotides: TGTGCCAGCAGCTTCTTGATGTCGCCGCTCACCGGGGAGCTGTTTTTT. It is translated as CASSFLMSPLTGELFF. The whole variable domain, filled in from reference TRBV11-1 and TRBJ2-2, reads EAEVAQSPRYKITEKSQAVAFWCDPISGHATLYWYRQILGQGPELLVQFQDESVVDDSQLPKDRFSAERLKGVDSTLKIQPAELGDSAMYLCASSFLMSPLTGELFFGEGSRLTVL.

The rearrangement uses TRBV7-2 and TRBJ2-3; D uncertain. Trimming left V 1 base short and J 4 bases short, with 9 bases between. Per germline, CDR1 SGHTA and CDR2 FQGNSA. The CDR3 runs 14 residues. Here the CDR3 reads CASSLGALADTQYF. CDR3 nucleotide sequence: TGTGCCAGCAGCTTAGGTGCGCTGGCAGATACGCAGTATTTT.

V is TRBV20-1 and J is TRBJ2-1, with 8 positions matching TRBD2. Germline V gene data show CDR1 as DFQATT and CDR2 as SNEGSKA (reference sequence). Trimming took 6 bases from V and 8 from J; bases not matched to a gene: 12. The CDR3 runs 14 residues. CDR3 residues: CSAERSGGHDEQFF. In DNA form, the CDR3 reads TGCAGTGCGGAGAGGTCGGGGGGGCACGATGAGCAGTTCTTC.

The chain combines TRBV25-1 with TRBJ2-7; TRBD1 matches at 9 bases. The CDR3 contains 14 residues. The germline V gene encodes CDR1 MGHDK and CDR2 SYGVNS. V lost 7 bases to trimming and J lost 5 bases; unmatched junction nucleotides: 9. CDR3 region: CASTPGTGYDEQYF. DNA of the CDR3: TGTGCCAGCACCCCCGGGACAGGGTATGACGAGCAGTACTTC.

This clonotype was observed a handful of times. In DNA, the CDR3 is TGTGCCAGCAGTCGCCCAAGACTAGGGGGATTGGGAGACAATGAGCAGTTCTTC. It codes for CASSRPRLGGLGDNEQFF. J is TRBJ2-1 and V is TRBV28, with D tentatively TRBD1 or TRBD2 (6 bases each). CDR1 and CDR2 from the germline V gene are MDHEN and SYDVKM. CDR3 length equals 18 residues. Trimming removed 5 bases from V and 5 bases from J, with 25 bases in between.

This clonotype was counted a few times. The chain couples TRBV20-1 to TRBJ2-1; D is perhaps TRBD1 (7 bases). Germline V gene sequence: CDR1 DFQATT, CDR2 SNEGSKA (reference sequence). The V gene lost 6 bases and the J gene lost 1 base, with 16 bases spanning the gap. This CDR3 comprises 15 residues. The CDR3 sequence is CSAGAQGTSYNEQFF. CDR3 DNA sequence: TGCAGTGCCGGCGCACAGGGGACTTCCTACAATGAGCAGTTCTTC.

The gene calls are TRBV5-6 and TRBJ2-3; 7 nucleotides agree with TRBD2. The germline V gene encodes CDR1 SGHDT and CDR2 YYEEEE. With 6 bases clipped from V and 4 bases from J, the junction kept 8 bases outside the gene matches. This CDR3 spans 14 amino acids. The CDR3 is CASNKRDYADTQYF. The CDR3 DNA reads TGTGCCAGCAACAAGCGGGACTACGCAGATACGCAGTATTTT.

Only a few counts were recorded for this clonotype. The chain joins TRBV6-5 to TRBJ2-3; 10 bases align to TRBD2. With V trimmed by 3 bases and J by 0 bases, 9 bases remained unmatched. Per the germline V gene, CDR1 is MNHEY and CDR2 is SVGAGI. CDR3 length: 18 amino acids. The DNA for the CDR3 is TGTGCCAGCAGTTATTCAGCGGGAGGGCCCCCTAGCACAGATACGCAGTATTTT. Its protein is CASSYSAGGPPSTDTQYF.

The V and J genes are TRBV25-1 and TRBJ1-1, with a tentative D call TRBD1 (5 bases). The CDR3 length is 13 residues. Trimming took off 3 bases at V and 2 bases at J, with 7 bases between the two ends. Germline CDR1 reads MGHDK; CDR2 reads SYGVNS. The CDR3 DNA is TGTGCCAGCAGTGAGGGGACCAACACTGAAGCTTTCTTT. It codes for CASSEGTNTEAFF.